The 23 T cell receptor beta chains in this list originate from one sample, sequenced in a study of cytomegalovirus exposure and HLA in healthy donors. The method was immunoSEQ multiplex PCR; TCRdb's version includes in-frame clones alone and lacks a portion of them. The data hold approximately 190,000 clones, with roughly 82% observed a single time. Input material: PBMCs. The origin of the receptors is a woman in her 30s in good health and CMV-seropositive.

CDR3 protein: CASRRDRRLDEQYF. The DNA for the CDR3 is TGTGCCAGCCGCCGGGACAGACGCCTTGACGAGCAGTACTTC. This chain links TRBV6-5 with TRBJ2-7; 7 bases are a match to TRBD1. This CDR3 has 14 residues. Trimming removed 8 bases from V and 5 bases from J; junction bases left unmatched: 12. Germline loops: CDR1 MNHEY, CDR2 SVGAGI.

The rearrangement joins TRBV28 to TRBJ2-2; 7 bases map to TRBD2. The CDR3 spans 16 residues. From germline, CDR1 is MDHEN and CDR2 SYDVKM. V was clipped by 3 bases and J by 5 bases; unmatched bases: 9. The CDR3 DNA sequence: TGTGCCAGCAGTTTGAGAGTCCGAGCGGGGACCGGGGAGCTGTTTTTT. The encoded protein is CASSLRVRAGTGELFF.

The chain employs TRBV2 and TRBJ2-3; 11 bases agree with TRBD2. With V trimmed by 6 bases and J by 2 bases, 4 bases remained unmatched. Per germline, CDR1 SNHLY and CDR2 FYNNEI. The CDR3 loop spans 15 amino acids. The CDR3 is CASSPTSGTTDTQYF. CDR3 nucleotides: TGTGCCAGCAGCCCGACTAGCGGGACCACAGATACGCAGTATTTT.

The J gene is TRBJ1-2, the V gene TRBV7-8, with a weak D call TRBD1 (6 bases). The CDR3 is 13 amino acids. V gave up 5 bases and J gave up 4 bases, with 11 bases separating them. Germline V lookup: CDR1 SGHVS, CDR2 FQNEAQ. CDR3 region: CASSRQEFYGYTF. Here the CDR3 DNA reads TGTGCCAGCAGCAGACAGGAATTCTATGGCTACACCTTC.

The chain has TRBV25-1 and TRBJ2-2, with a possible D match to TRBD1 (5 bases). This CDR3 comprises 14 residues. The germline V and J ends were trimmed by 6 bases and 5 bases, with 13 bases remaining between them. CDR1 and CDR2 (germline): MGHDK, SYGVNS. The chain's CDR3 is CASRGAMRTGELFF. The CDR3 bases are TGTGCCAGCAGAGGGGCTATGAGGACCGGGGAGCTGTTTTTT.

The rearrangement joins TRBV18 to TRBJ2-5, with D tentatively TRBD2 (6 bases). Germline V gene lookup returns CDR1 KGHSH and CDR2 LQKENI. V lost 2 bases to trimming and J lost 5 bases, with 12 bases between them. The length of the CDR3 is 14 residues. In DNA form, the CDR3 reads TGTGCCAGCTCACCAGGGTCAGGAGGGGAGACCCAGTACTTC. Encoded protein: CASSPGSGGETQYF.

The CDR3 bases are TGTGCCAGCAGTGGTACTAGCGGGAGTACAGATACGCAGTATTTT. Its translation: CASSGTSGSTDTQYF. The V gene is TRBV2, the J gene TRBJ2-3; 11 nucleotides agree with TRBD2. The CDR3 covers 15 residues. The V gene's germline CDR1 is SNHLY and CDR2 FYNNEI. After removal of 4 bases from V and 3 bases from J, the junction contained 3 bases not matched to a gene.

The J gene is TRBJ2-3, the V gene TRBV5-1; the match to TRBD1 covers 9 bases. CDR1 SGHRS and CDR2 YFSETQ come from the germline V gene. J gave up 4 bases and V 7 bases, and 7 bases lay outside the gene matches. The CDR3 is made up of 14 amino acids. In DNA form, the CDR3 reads TGCGCCAGCGGGCGACAGGGGGTTGCAGATACGCAGTATTTT. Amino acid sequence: CASGRQGVADTQYF.

CDR3 nucleotides: TGTGCCAGCAGTCCAAATACCCGTCTCGCACATGATGAAAAACTGTTTTTT. It codes for CASSPNTRLAHDEKLFF. This rearrangement joins TRBV28 to TRBJ1-4, with D unresolved. Trimming left V 5 bases short and J 6 bases short, with 22 bases between. The germline gives CDR1 MDHEN, CDR2 SYDVKM. CDR3 length: 17 amino acids.

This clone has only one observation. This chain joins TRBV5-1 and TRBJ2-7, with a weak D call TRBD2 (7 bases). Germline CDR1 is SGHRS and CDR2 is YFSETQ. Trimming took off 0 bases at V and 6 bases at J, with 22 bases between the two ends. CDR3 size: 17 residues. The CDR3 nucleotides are TGCGCCAGCAGCTTGGTAATTGGCGGGGGCGCGTTGAGCGAGCAGTACTTC. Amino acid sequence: CASSLVIGGGALSEQYF.

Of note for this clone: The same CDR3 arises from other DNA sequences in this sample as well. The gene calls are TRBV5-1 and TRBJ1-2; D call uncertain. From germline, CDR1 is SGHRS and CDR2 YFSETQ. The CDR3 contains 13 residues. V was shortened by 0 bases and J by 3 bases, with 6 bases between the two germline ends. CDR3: CASSLDGDYGYTF. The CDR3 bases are TGCGCCAGCAGCTTGGATGGAGACTATGGCTACACCTTC.

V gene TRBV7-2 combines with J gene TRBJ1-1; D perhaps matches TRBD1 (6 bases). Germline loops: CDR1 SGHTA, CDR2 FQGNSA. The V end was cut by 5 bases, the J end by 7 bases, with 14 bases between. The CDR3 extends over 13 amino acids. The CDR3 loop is CASSNQGSSEAFF. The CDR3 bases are TGTGCCAGCAGCAACCAGGGGAGCAGTGAAGCTTTCTTT.

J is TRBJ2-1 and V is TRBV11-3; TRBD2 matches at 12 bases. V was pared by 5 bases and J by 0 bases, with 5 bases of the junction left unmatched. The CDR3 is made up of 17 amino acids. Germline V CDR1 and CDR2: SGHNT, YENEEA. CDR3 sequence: CASSQRTSGISYNEQFF. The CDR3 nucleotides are TGTGCCAGCAGCCAAAGGACTAGCGGGATCTCCTACAATGAGCAGTTCTTC.

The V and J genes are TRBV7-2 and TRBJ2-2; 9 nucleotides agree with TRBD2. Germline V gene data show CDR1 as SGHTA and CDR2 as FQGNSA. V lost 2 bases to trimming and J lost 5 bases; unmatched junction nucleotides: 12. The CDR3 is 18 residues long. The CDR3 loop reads CASSLSRGSGSKTGELFF. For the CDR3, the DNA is TGTGCCAGCAGCTTAAGTCGGGGTAGCGGGAGCAAGACCGGGGAGCTGTTTTTT.

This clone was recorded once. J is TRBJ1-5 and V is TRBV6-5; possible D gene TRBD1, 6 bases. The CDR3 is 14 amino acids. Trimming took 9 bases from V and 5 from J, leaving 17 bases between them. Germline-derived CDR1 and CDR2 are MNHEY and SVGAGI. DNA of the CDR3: TGTGCCAGTTATCCCACAGGGCGATATCAGCCCCAGCATTTT. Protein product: CASYPTGRYQPQHF.

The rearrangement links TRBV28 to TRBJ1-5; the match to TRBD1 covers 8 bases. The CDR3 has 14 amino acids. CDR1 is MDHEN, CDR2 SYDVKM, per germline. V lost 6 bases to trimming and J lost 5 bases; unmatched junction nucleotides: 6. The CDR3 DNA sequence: TGTGCCAGCAGATCGACAGGGGTTTATCAGCCCCAGCATTTT. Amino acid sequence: CASRSTGVYQPQHF.

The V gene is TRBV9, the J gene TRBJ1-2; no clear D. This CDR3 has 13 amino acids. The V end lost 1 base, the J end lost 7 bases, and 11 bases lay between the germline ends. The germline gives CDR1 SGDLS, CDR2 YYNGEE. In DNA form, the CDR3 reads TGTGCCAGCAGCGTAAACGAGGTCTTTGGCTACACCTTC. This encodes CASSVNEVFGYTF.

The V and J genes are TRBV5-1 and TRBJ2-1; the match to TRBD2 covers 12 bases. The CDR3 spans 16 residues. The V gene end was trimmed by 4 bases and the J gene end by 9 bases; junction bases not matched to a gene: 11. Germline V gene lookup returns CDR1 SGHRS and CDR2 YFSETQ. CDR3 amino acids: CASSPGGASGRGEQFF. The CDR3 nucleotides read TGCGCCAGCAGCCCCGGAGGTGCTAGCGGGAGGGGTGAGCAGTTCTTC. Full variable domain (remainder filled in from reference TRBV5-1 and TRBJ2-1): KAGVTQTPRYLIKTRGQQVTLSCSPISGHRSVSWYQQTPGQGLQFLFEYFSETQRNKGNFPGRFSGRQFSNSRSEMNVSTLELGDSALYLCASSPGGASGRGEQFFGPGTRLTVL.

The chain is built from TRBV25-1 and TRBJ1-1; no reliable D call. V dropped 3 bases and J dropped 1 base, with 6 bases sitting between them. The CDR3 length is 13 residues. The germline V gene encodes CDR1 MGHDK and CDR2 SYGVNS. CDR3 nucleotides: TGTGCCAGCAGTGATCGACAGAACACTGAAGCTTTCTTT. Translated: CASSDRQNTEAFF.

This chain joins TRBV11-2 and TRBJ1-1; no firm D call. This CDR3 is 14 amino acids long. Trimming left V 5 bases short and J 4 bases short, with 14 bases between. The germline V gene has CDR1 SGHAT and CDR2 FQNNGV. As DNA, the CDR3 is TGTGCCAGCAGCCCAACAGAGATAATCACTGAAGCTTTCTTT. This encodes CASSPTEIITEAFF.

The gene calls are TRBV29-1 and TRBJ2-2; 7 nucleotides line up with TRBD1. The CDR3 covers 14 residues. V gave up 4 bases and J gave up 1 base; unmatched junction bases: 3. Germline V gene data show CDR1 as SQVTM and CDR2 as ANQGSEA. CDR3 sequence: CSVVGTENTGELFF. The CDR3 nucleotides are TGCAGCGTTGTTGGGACAGAGAACACCGGGGAGCTGTTTTTT.

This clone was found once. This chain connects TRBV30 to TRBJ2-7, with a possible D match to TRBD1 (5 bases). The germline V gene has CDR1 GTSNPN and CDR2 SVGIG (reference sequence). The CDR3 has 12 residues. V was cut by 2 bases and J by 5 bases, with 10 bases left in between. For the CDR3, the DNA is TGTGCCTGGAGTTCAGGGATCGACGAGCAGTACTTC. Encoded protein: CAWSSGIDEQYF.

DNA for the CDR3: TGTGCCACCACCGCCGGGACAGGGTATCCTAATGAAAAACTGTTTTTT. It specifies CATTAGTGYPNEKLFF. V gene TRBV2 combines with J gene TRBJ1-4; 9 positions agree with TRBD1. Trimming cost V 10 bases and J 3 bases; bases outside gene matches: 12. The CDR3 consists of 16 residues. In germline, CDR1 is SNHLY, CDR2 FYNNEI.